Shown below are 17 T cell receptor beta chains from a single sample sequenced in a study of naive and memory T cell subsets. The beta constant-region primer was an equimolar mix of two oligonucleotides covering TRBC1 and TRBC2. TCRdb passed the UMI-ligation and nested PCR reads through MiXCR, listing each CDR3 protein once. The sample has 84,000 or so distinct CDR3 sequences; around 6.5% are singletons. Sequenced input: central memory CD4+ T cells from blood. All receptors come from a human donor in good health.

The CDR3 nucleotides are TGTGCCAGCAGCTTAGATCTCCGCGGCTATGGCTACACCTTC. Translation gives CASSLDLRGYGYTF. V is TRBV11-2 and J is TRBJ1-2, with D hard to call. This CDR3 comprises 14 residues. The V end lost 0 bases, the J end lost 4 bases, and 9 bases lay between the germline ends. Germline CDR1 reads SGHAT; CDR2 reads FQNNGV.

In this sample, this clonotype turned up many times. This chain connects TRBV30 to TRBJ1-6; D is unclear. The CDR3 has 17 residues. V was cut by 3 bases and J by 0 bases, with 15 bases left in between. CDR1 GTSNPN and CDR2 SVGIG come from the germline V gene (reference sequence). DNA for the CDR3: TGTGCCTGGAGCGGTCATTTGCTGAGCTCCTATAATTCACCCCTCCACTTT. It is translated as CAWSGHLLSSYNSPLHF. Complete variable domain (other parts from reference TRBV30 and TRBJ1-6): SQTIHQWPATLVQPVGSPLSLECTVEGTSNPNLYWYRQAAGRGLQLLFYSVGIGQISSEVPQNLSASRPQDRQFILSSKKLLLSDSGFYLCAWSGHLLSSYNSPLHFGNGTRLTVT.

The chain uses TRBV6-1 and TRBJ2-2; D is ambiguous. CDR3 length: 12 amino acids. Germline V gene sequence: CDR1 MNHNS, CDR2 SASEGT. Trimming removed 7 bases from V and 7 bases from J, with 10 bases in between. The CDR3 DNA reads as TGTGCCAGCATTCCCCCGGTCGGGGAGCTGTTTTTT. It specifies CASIPPVGELFF.

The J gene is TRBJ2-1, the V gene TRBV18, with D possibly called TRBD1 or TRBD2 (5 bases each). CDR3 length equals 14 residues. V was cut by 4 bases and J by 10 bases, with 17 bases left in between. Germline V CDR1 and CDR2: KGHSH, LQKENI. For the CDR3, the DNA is TGTGCCAGCTCACACCAGAGGGACGCCGAGGAGCAGTTCTTC. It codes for CASSHQRDAEEQFF.

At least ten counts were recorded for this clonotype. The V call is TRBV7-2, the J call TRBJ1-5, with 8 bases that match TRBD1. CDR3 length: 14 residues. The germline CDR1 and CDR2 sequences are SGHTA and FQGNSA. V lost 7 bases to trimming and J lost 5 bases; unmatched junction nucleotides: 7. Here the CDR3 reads CASTSTGAYQPQHF. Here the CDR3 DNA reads TGTGCCAGCACCTCGACAGGGGCGTATCAGCCCCAGCATTTT.

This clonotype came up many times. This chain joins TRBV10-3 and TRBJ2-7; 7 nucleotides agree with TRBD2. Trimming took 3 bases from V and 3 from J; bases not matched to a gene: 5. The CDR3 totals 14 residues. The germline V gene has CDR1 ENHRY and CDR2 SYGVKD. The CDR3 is CAISDPGLGYEQYF. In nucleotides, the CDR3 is TGTGCCATCAGTGATCCCGGACTAGGCTACGAGCAGTACTTC.

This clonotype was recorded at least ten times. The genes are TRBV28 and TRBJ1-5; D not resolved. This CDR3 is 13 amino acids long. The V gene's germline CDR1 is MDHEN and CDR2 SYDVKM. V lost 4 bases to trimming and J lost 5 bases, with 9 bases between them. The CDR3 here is CASSSTLYQPQHF. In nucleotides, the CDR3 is TGTGCCAGCAGTTCCACCCTCTATCAGCCCCAGCATTTT.

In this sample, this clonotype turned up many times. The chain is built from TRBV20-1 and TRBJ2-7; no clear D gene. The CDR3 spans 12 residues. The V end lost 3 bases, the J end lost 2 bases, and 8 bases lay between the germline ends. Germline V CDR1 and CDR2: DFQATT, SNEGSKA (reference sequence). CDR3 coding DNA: TGCAGTGCTAGTTACGCGGCCTACGAGCAGTACTTC. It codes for CSASYAAYEQYF.

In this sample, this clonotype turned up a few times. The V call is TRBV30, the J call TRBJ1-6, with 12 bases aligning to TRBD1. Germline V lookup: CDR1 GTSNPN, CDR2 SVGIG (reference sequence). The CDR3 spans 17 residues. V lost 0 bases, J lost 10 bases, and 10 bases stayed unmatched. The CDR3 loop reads CAWSVQGQGARGSPLHF. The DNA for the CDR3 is TGTGCCTGGAGTGTACAGGGACAGGGGGCCCGGGGATCACCCCTCCACTTT. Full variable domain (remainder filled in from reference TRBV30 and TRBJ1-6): SQTIHQWPATLVQPVGSPLSLECTVEGTSNPNLYWYRQAAGRGLQLLFYSVGIGQISSEVPQNLSASRPQDRQFILSSKKLLLSDSGFYLCAWSVQGQGARGSPLHFGNGTRLTVT.

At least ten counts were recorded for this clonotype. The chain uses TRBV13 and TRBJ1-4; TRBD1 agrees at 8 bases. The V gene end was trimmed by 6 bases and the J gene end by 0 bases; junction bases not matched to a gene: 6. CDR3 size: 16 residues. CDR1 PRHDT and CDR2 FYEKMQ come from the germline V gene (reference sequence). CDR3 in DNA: TGTGCCAGCAGGCTTACAGGGGGACCAACTAATGAAAAACTGTTTTTT. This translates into CASRLTGGPTNEKLFF.

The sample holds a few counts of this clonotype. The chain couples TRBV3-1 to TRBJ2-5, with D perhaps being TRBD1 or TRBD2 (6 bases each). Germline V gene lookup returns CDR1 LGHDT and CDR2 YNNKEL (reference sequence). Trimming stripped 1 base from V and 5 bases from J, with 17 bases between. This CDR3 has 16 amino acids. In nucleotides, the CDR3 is TGTGCCAGCAGCCAAGGGGTAGGGCGGAGGGGGGAGACCCAGTACTTC. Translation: CASSQGVGRRGETQYF.

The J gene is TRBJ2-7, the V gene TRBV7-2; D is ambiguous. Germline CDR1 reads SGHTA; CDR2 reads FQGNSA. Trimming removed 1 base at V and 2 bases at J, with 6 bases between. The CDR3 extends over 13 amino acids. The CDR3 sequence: CASSLDYAYEQYF. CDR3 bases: TGTGCCAGCAGCTTAGACTACGCCTACGAGCAGTACTTC.

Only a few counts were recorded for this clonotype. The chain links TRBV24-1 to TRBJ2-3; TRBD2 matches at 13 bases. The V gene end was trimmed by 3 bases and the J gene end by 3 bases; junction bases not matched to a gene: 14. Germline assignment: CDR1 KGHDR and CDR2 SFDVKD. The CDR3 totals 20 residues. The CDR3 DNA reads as TGTGCCACCAGTGATCCTGCGACAGGGCCGGGACTAGCGGGAACAGATACGCAGTATTTT. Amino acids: CATSDPATGPGLAGTDTQYF.

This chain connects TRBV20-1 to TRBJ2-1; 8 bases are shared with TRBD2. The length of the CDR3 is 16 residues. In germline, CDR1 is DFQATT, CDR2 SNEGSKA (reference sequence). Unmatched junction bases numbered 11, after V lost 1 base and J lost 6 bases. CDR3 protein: CSARGIIGGASNEQFF. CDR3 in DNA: TGCAGTGCTAGAGGGATAATCGGGGGGGCGTCCAATGAGCAGTTCTTC.

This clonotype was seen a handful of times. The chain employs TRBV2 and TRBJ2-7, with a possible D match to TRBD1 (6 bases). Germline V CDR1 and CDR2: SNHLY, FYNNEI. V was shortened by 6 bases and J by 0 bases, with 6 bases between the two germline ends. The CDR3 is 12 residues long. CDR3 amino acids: CASRGGSYEQYF. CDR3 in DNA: TGTGCCAGCAGAGGGGGCTCCTACGAGCAGTACTTC.

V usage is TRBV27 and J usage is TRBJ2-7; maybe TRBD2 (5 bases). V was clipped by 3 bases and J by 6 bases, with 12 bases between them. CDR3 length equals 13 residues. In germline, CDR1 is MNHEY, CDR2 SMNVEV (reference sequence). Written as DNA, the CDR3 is TGTGCCAGCAGTTTCGGGGTAGGGTCCGAGCAGTACTTC. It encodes CASSFGVGSEQYF.

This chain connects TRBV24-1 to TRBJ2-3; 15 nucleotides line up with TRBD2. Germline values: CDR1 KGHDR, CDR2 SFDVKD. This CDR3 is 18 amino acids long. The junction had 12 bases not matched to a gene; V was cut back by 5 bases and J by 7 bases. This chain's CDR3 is CATSGMGLAGGLDNTQYF. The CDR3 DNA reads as TGTGCCACCAGTGGGATGGGACTAGCGGGAGGTCTGGATAATACGCAGTATTTT.